This T cell receptor (beta chain) was observed in a study of human T cells and chemical hapten exposure. The study's library attached unique molecular identifiers to single cDNA molecules. TCRdb re-analysed the RACE reads in MiXCR, keeping a single row per CDR3 protein. This sample has 65,000 to 85,000 distinct CDR3 sequences, with about a tenth found just once. Per the germline V gene, CDR1 is SGHAT and CDR2 is FQNNGV. Trimming took off 3 bases at V and 7 bases at J, with 7 bases between the two ends. The length of the CDR3 is 12 residues. Time point defined: patch test 1, 2 weeks after DPC sensitization. The treatment: therapeutic diphenylcyclopropenone sensitization with weekly scalp DPC. Blood was drawn before each patch test was applied. Study-level points and caveats: TCRs above 1 in 1000 frequency did not change with DPC sensitization. Patch test score rose with PT1 expanded TCR count, significant at thresholds 8, 16 and 32, not 4.

This clonotype appeared many times. Its target is unknown. The receptor comes from a woman aged 45-60 years with alopecia areata. Some clones in this sample may be carry-over from other donors' samples. The specimen comprised whole blood, sampled in connection with sensitization to the hapten diphenylcyclopropenone (DPC). This chain connects TRBV11-2 to TRBJ2-1; no clear D gene. DNA of the CDR3: TGTGCCAGCAGCTTGAAGGGAAATGAGCAGTTCTTC. Translated: CASSLKGNEQFF.